This T cell receptor beta chain was retrieved from a study of CD4 T cells in relation to SARS-CoV-2 and coronaviruses. About the study: Negative control cultures got HIV-1 Nef peptides or no peptide.

This CDR3 region has 14 residues. Germline CDR1 and CDR2: MNHEY and SVGAGI. V shed 2 bases and J shed 4 bases, with 9 bases lying between them. Before the COVID-19 pandemic, during about 2011-2018, CD4+ T cells were taken from unexposed donors. After roughly ten days of culture, CD4+ T cells were isolated. Details on this clone: The antigen is not known.

Only in-frame clones appear in the TCRdb table, and some are missing; sequencing was by immunoSEQ multiplex PCR. The sample contains some 22,000 clones, roughly 72% of which appear only once. The source material was CD4+ T cells from PBMCs, cultured in vitro. This rearrangement joins TRBV6-5 to TRBJ1-5; D may be TRBD1 (6 bases). This TCR derives from a human donor in good health. CDR3 coding DNA: TGTGCCAGCAGTTACGGGGGGGCGAATCAGCCCCAGCATTTT. Protein sequence: CASSYGGANQPQHF.